These 2 T cell receptor beta chains share one sample of origin, sequenced in a study of blood T cell repertoires in COVID-19. Only in-frame clones appear in the TCRdb table, and some are missing; sequencing was by immunoSEQ multiplex PCR. The sample yields about 130,000 clones, around 83% seen once. The sequencing sample was made of PBMCs or T cells enriched from blood (not recorded which). These receptors were taken from a man aged 30 to 45 who had recovered from COVID-19.

The chain couples TRBV5-4 to TRBJ1-1, with no clear D. In germline, CDR1 is SGHNT, CDR2 YYREEE (reference sequence). V was cut by 5 bases and J by 1 base, with 9 bases left in between. The CDR3 contains 13 residues. The CDR3 here is CASSGGTNTEAFF. The CDR3 bases are TGTGCCAGCAGTGGAGGCACGAACACTGAAGCTTTCTTT.

This chain connects TRBV27 to TRBJ1-6; 8 nucleotides line up with TRBD1. This CDR3 spans 18 amino acids. The V gene's germline CDR1 is MNHEY and CDR2 SMNVEV (reference sequence). V shed 5 bases and J 6 bases; nucleotides not matched to a gene: 15. In nucleotides, the CDR3 is TGTGCCAGCAGTCCCCACCCCGGGACAGGAATTTTTAATTCACCCCTCCACTTT. Its protein is CASSPHPGTGIFNSPLHF.